This TCR beta chain was recorded in a study of long-term antiretroviral therapy in people with HIV (dated by TCRdb to between 2021 and 2022). In terms of the full investigation: The earliest samples were collected about a decade before the 2015 WHO recommendation for immediate ART, when ART was typically delayed until CD4 counts fell. This retrospective serial study examined whether starting ART and sustained HIV suppression were associated with changes in the composition and diversity of the TRB repertoire in peripheral blood. A total of 192 cryopreserved PBMC samples were contributed to the cohort by 30 adults with confirmed HIV infection, with samples collected serially over a mean of around 6 years (range 1-12). About 40% of the roughly 30 participants with HIV were female. Test extractions of a monoclonal T-cell line alongside fewer than 40 polyclonal samples showed no cross-contamination during QIAcube processing. Findings and caveats that apply to the study as a whole: Unsorted PBMC were profiled instead of sorted CD4+ and CD8+ T cells because pre-ART samples had limited cell numbers. Starting ART was linked to a significant rise in TRB diversity, yet even after long-term ART the diversity remained significantly lower than in transplant donor controls. Expanded TRB clones identified before ART initiation dominated the repertoire across all time points, though the dominance fluctuated and decreased in many PLHIV after ART. Since PBMC availability was limited, sequencing covered only the TCR beta chain, with no alpha chain pairing. No data were available on ART adherence, viral resistance or therapy changes, limiting inferences about post-ART repertoire changes. The samples were dated from about 2004 to 2018, and the ART regimens that were used may be less effective than current ART regimens. HIV repertoires had narrower CDR3 length ranges than controls, and the network structure suggested an antigen-experienced repertoire that shifted only slightly toward naive after ART.

The immunoSEQ hsTCRB v3.0 assay was used at survey level resolution for TRB variable region sequencing. The target sequencing depth for TRB was roughly 40,000-55,000 T-cell genomes per sample. TRB libraries were pooled and sequenced on an Illumina MiSeq using a v3 150-cycle kit. The authors' pipeline ran thus. Repertoire analysis was performed in R inside a reproducible Nextflow workflow that covered QC, data transformation and analysis. Custom analyses were implemented in LymphoSeq2, an R package for AIRR-Seq data exploration. A few samples yielding fewer than 5000 total TRB sequences were excluded, leaving approximately 190 analyzed HIV repertoires. Among the roughly 180 retained HIV repertoires, 55 to 60 were collected before ART initiation and 129 after ART initiation. Repertoires were downsampled to 5000 TRB nucleotide sequences, and summary statistics were averaged over 100 downsampling iterations. Only TRB sequences with CDR3 regions of at least seven amino acids were retained for analysis. A Shannon entropy-derived clonality score and the Gini coefficient were used to measure diversity. In repertoire networks, the top 5000 CDR3 amino acid sequences were linked whenever an edit distance of one separated two sequences. GLIPH2 predicted antigen specificity groups and MHC restriction for TRB CDR3 amino acid sequences. CDR3 amino acid sequences were matched against VDJdb and McPAS-TCR to flag known CMV, EBV, HIV or tissue antigen associations. Pre-ART, post-ART and control groups were compared with Wilcoxon signed-rank tests and Holm-Bonferroni correction. The clones in this table, taken by TCRdb from immuneACCESS, are in-frame only. Not every clone is retained; where verified, under half of the shortfall comes from an unresolved V gene, and the cause of the rest is unknown. Clone size and V and J calls were adopted from that table, with D and trimming inferred from the DNA. This sample gives fewer than 55,000 clones in total; roughly 96% of them show up just once. Less than 3.5% of the sample rests with the top ten.

V loses 0 bases, J loses 3 bases, and the germline ends lie 9 bases apart. The CDR3 has 15 amino acids, counting the end cysteine and phenylalanine. Kept here is only the CDR3 DNA, which spans 45 bases and is read in frame from base 1. Per the germline V gene (reference sequence), PRHDT is the CDR1 and FYEKMQ is the CDR2. To be included, a participant needed at least one PBMC sample from before ART initiation plus at least two post-ART samples. Treatment was received in the United States of America by all participants with HIV. Before DNA extraction, cryopreserved samples containing about 0.9-11 million PBMC were thawed and washed. At the time of the earliest PBMC sample, participants with HIV were aged between about 20 and 60 years. Each participant contributed PBMC samples from 1-4 timepoints before ART initiation and 2-8 timepoints after ART initiation, with a median of 7 samples. For every participant, serial HIV viral load, CD4+ T-cell count, ART history and demographic data were obtained. Genomic DNA was extracted from unsorted PBMC with a Qiagen kit on a QIAcube, processed in batches of 12 samples.

In regard to this clone: Its cognate antigen has yet to be identified. No clone much larger than this one lies a single base away; base qualities are absent.

The starting material was unsorted PBMCs, obtained 3.7 years after starting antiretroviral therapy. This TCR came from a woman aged 45-59 years with HIV. The V gene is TRBV13 and the J gene is TRBJ2-1, with no D gene named confidently. The sequenced DNA is TGTGCCAGCAGCTTAGGTGGGTTCCTCTACAATGAGCAGTTCTTC. Translated, it gives CASSLGGFLYNEQFF.